This TCR beta chain was obtained from a study of T cell responses to AZD1222 COVID-19 vaccine. V gave up 2 bases and J gave up 3 bases, with 13 bases separating them. Germline lookup yields CDR1 MNHEY and CDR2 SVGAGI. This CDR3 has 16 residues. Profiling relied on immunoSEQ multiplex PCR, and the TCRdb table lists in-frame clones only, not all of them. The sample shows more than 85,000 clones, over 75% of them seen only once. This chain connects TRBV6-5 to TRBJ1-4; unclear D gene. The TCR originated in an adult in good health. Specimen: peripheral blood, collected on day 0 of AZD1222 vaccination. The CDR3 loop is CASSYKWWQPNEKLFF. The CDR3, as DNA: TGTGCCAGCAGTTACAAGTGGTGGCAACCTAATGAAAAACTGTTTTTT.